This T cell receptor (beta chain) originates from a study of T cell responses to AZD1222 COVID-19 vaccine. Overall study results and limits: Seropositive at baseline were only 5 or 6 AZD1222 recipients. Two AZD1222 administrations were followed by greater Spike-specific TCR breadth and depth. Donors were largely white British and mainly female; clonal diversity was possibly underestimated.

Some clones are missing from TCRdb's copy, which holds only in-frame ones; the method was immunoSEQ multiplex PCR. The sample has 150,000 to 160,000 clones, over 90% seen once; the top ten hold about 1.4%. V was pared by 2 bases and J by 2 bases, with 13 bases between. CDR1 and CDR2 from the germline V gene are SGHTA and FQGTGA. This CDR3 contains 15 residues. Second-dose schedules of about 4 or about 12 weeks were combined. A note on this clone: The target antigen is unknown.

This receptor was identified in an adult who received the AZD1222 COVID-19 vaccine. The V gene is TRBV7-3, the J gene TRBJ2-7; D unclear. The specimen comprised peripheral blood, sampled 28 days after the second AZD1222 dose. The chain's CDR3 is CASSLGPTLTYEQYF. The CDR3 bases are TGTGCCAGCAGCTTAGGACCGACGCTCACCTACGAGCAGTACTTC.